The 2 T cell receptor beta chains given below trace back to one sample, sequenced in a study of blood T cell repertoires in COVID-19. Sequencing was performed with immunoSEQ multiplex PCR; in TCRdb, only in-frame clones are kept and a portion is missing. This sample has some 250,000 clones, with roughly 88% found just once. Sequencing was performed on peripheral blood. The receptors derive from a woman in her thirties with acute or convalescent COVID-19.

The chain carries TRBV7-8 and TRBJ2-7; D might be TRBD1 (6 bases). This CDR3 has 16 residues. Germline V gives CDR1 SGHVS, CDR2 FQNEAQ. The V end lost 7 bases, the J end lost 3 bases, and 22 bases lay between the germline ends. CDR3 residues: CASTPDEVTGIYEQYF. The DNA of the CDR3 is TGTGCCAGCACCCCTGATGAGGTGACAGGTATCTACGAGCAGTACTTC.

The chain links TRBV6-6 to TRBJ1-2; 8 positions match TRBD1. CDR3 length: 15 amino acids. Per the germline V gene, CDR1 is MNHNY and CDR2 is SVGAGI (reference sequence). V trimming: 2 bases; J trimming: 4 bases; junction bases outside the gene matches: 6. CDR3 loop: CASSYGLQGAYGYTF. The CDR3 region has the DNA TGTGCCAGCAGTTACGGTCTCCAGGGGGCCTATGGCTACACCTTC.